This TCR beta chain was retrieved from a study of cytomegalovirus exposure and HLA in healthy donors. Background on the study: Across a few hundred genotyped donors, 81% landed in the Caucasian-associated ancestry cluster. Study findings and constraints: Researchers catalogued about 150 TCR beta chains as cytomegalovirus-associated. What a later analysis showed was that several of the most significant clusters appeared linked to common viral pathogens.

Concerning this clone itself: Its antigen remains unidentified.

This CDR3 is built from 16 residues. Per the germline V gene, CDR1 is LNHNV and CDR2 is YYDKDF (reference sequence). V was clipped by 4 bases and J by 10 bases; unmatched bases: 16. PCR was performed using 60 Vbeta and 13 Jbeta primers. This table comes from immunoSEQ multiplex PCR, and its TCRdb copy is limited to in-frame clones, with some not included. The repertoire holds about 110,000 clones, with about three quarters as singletons. The sample comprised PBMCs. The genes are TRBV15 and TRBJ2-1; TRBD2 agrees at 7 bases. The TCR originated in a boy aged 5 to 17 in good health and CMV-seronegative. CDR3 DNA: TGTGCCACCAGCATTCCCCGGACTAGTCGGGAGGTAGAGCAGTTCTTC. This gives the protein CATSIPRTSREVEQFF. The complete variable domain, with remaining parts taken from reference TRBV15 and TRBJ2-1, reads DAMVIQNPRYQVTQFGKPVTLSCSQTLNHNVMYWYQQKSSQAPKLLFHYYDKDFNNEADTPDNFQSRRPNTSFCFLDIRSPGLGDTAMYLCATSIPRTSREVEQFFGPGTRLTVL.